This T cell receptor beta chain was sequenced during a study of control samples from healthy donors and cancer patients. Assay: immunoSEQ multiplex PCR; the TCRdb copy retains only in-frame clones and omits some. The sample yields about 100,000 clones, around 89% seen once. This receptor was identified in a man aged 30 to 45 in good health. The sequencing input was blood.

The CDR3, as DNA: TGTGCCAGCAGCCTGCCGGAACTAGGATCCGAGCAGTACTTC. As protein: CASSLPELGSEQYF. The rearrangement links TRBV3-1 (or the pseudogene TRBV3-2) to TRBJ2-7, with D possibly TRBD2 on 5 matching bases. Trimming took 4 bases from V and 6 from J, leaving 16 bases between them. Germline V lookup: CDR1 LGHDT, CDR2 YNNKEL (reference sequence). The CDR3 runs 14 residues.